This T cell receptor beta chain was captured by sequencing in a study of shared clonotypes between healthy human individuals. The table came from immunoSEQ multiplex PCR; TCRdb's copy has only in-frame clones and leaves some out. Altogether 2,100,000 or so clones are present, approximately 95% being singletons, with the ten largest covering roughly 0.13%. Deletions cut 10 bases from V and 5 bases from J, with 8 bases between. The germline V gene has CDR1 MNHEY and CDR2 SMNVEV (reference sequence). The length of the CDR3 is 10 residues. This clone was seen just once. Specimen: naive CD4+ T cells sorted from blood. Subset given: CD45RA+ positively selected. The chain recombines TRBV27 with TRBJ1-1; TRBD1 might be the D (6 bases). This clonotype was sampled from a man in his late teens or twenties in good health. The CDR3 sequence: CANRETEAFF. In nucleotides, the CDR3 is TGTGCCAACAGGGAAACTGAAGCTTTCTTT.